This T cell receptor (beta chain) was captured by sequencing in a study of cytomegalovirus exposure and HLA in healthy donors. Remarks on this clone: Its antigen is currently unknown.

Germline V gene sequence: CDR1 SQVTM, CDR2 ANQGSEA. This CDR3 has 15 residues. V dropped 6 bases and J dropped 0 bases, with 12 bases sitting between them. The study, taken as a whole, reports: A later analysis showed HLA-associated TCR beta chains outstripping equally common others in clonal expansion. A missense DCLRE1C variant was associated with V- and J-gene trimming of TCR beta chains in a later analysis, and an independent cohort replicated the association. The study listed roughly 160 cytomegalovirus-associated TCR beta chains.

The PCR had 60 Vbeta and 13 Jbeta primers. The protocol was immunoSEQ multiplex PCR, while the TCRdb copy is restricted to in-frame clones and leaves out a portion. The profile shows 140,000 or so clones, under 80% of them singletons. Material: PBMCs. The chain couples TRBV29-1 to TRBJ2-6, with D tentatively TRBD1 (6 bases). The sequence was collected from a man aged 18 to 30 in good health and CMV-seropositive. CDR3 protein: CSVLGAYSGANVLTF. For the CDR3, the DNA is TGCAGCGTCCTGGGGGCGTACTCTGGGGCCAACGTCCTGACTTTC.